These 26 T cell receptor beta chains were all obtained from the same sample, sequenced in a study of vaccination and CD4 T cells after COVID-19. The treatment here: roughly 11-day PBMC culture with coronavirus spike peptide pools or control peptides (ViraFEST assay). Which antigens these TCRs recognize remains unknown. At the Johns Hopkins FTIC core, DNA taken from cultured CD4+ T cells was sequenced by way of the Oncomine TCR Beta short-read assay. TCRdb re-derived calls from the PCR reads in MiXCR, one entry per CDR3 protein. The sample includes more than 13,000 distinct CDR3 sequences, about 53% of them seen just once. The sequencing used CD4+ T cells from blood, cultured in vitro, collected before SARS-CoV-2 vaccination. These receptors were collected from a human donor who had recovered from COVID-19.

The V and J genes are TRBV2 and TRBJ1-1; D unresolved. Between the trimmed V and J ends, which lost 4 bases and 6 bases, there was a span of 12 bases. Germline V gene data show CDR1 as SNHLY and CDR2 as FYNNEI. The CDR3 sequence is 13 residues long. CDR3 nucleotides: TGTGCCAGCAGTGTAGCCTCCCCTTCTGAAGCTTTCTTT. This gives the protein CASSVASPSEAFF.

The chain joins TRBV20-1 to TRBJ1-5; D not resolved. In germline, CDR1 is DFQATT, CDR2 SNEGSKA (reference sequence). This CDR3 region has 12 residues. V dropped 5 bases and J dropped 7 bases, with 12 bases sitting between them. CDR3 protein: CSAGFRGQPQHF. CDR3 DNA: TGCAGTGCTGGCTTTCGAGGCCAGCCCCAGCATTTT.

V gene TRBV19 combines with J gene TRBJ2-2; D might be TRBD2 (6 bases). V was clipped by 11 bases and J by 4 bases, with 14 bases between them. Germline CDR1 and CDR2: LNHDA and SQIVND (reference sequence). This CDR3 is built from 13 residues. The CDR3 DNA follows: TGTGCCGCCGGGAGAGGGCGCACCGGGGAGCTGTTTTTT. It translates to CAAGRGRTGELFF.

This chain connects TRBV7-9 to TRBJ1-1, with D possibly being TRBD1 (6 bases). The CDR3 sequence is 16 residues long. V gave up 5 bases and J gave up 0 bases, with 16 bases separating them. Germline V gives CDR1 SEHNR, CDR2 FQNEAQ (reference sequence). The chain's CDR3 is CASSTRRTALNTEAFF. CDR3 DNA sequence: TGTGCCAGCAGCACTCGAAGGACAGCATTGAACACTGAAGCTTTCTTT.

V gene TRBV10-3 combines with J gene TRBJ1-1; perhaps TRBD1 as D (5 bases). This CDR3 spans 17 amino acids. Trimming left V 6 bases short and J 1 base short, with 21 bases between. CDR1 ENHRY and CDR2 SYGVKD come from the germline V gene. DNA for the CDR3: TGTGCCATCAGACGACATGATCGTTCAGGGACGAACACTGAAGCTTTCTTT. Translation: CAIRRHDRSGTNTEAFF.

The chain uses TRBV2 and TRBJ1-2; D call uncertain. The CDR3 consists of 10 residues. V dropped 8 bases and J dropped 6 bases, with 7 bases sitting between them. In germline, CDR1 is SNHLY, CDR2 FYNNEI. The CDR3 protein is CASPGDGYTF. DNA for the CDR3: TGTGCCAGCCCCGGGGATGGCTACACCTTC.

A few counts support this clonotype. The CDR3 DNA is TGTGCCAGCAGCAAACGGCGGATGAACACTGAAGCTTTCTTT. Protein product: CASSKRRMNTEAFF. This rearrangement joins TRBV21-1 to TRBJ1-1. TRBV21-1 corresponds to a pseudogene. CDR3 length: 14 residues.

The chain uses TRBV6-1 and TRBJ2-3, with 8 bases aligning to TRBD1. Trimming removed 4 bases from V and 3 bases from J; junction bases left unmatched: 6. The CDR3 extends over 15 amino acids. Per the germline V gene, CDR1 is MNHNS and CDR2 is SASEGT. CDR3 DNA sequence: TGTGCCAGCAGTGTGGGACAGGCGCTGACAGATACGCAGTATTTT. It is translated as CASSVGQALTDTQYF.

This chain uses TRBV10-3 with TRBJ2-3; 13 bases match TRBD2. CDR3 length equals 14 residues. Trimming at V came to 10 bases and at J to 2 bases, leaving 3 bases not matched to a gene. Germline V gives CDR1 ENHRY, CDR2 SYGVKD. In DNA form, the CDR3 reads TGTGCCACAGGGACTAGCGGGAACACAGATACGCAGTATTTT. Amino acids: CATGTSGNTDTQYF.

Only a few counts were recorded for this clonotype. The chain links TRBV20-1 to TRBJ1-1; 9 bases agree with TRBD1. V lost 3 bases, J lost 1 base, and 3 bases stayed unmatched. CDR3 length: 14 residues. CDR1 DFQATT and CDR2 SNEGSKA come from the germline V gene (reference sequence). The DNA of the CDR3 is TGCAGTGCTAGCAGGGGACAGGGGAACACTGAAGCTTTCTTT. Residues: CSASRGQGNTEAFF.

The chain combines TRBV10-1 with TRBJ2-3, with D unresolved. The CDR3 consists of 14 residues. V was cut by 3 bases and J by 0 bases, with 7 bases left in between. Germline assignment: CDR1 WNHNN and CDR2 SYGVQD (reference sequence). The CDR3 DNA is TGCGCCAGCAGTGAAGGCGGAAGCACAGATACGCAGTATTTT. Translating gives CASSEGGSTDTQYF.

The V call is TRBV7-2, the J call TRBJ2-6; the D gene is possibly TRBD1 (6 bases). Between the trimmed V and J ends, which lost 3 bases and 0 bases, there was a span of 12 bases. The CDR3 loop spans 17 amino acids. The germline gives CDR1 SGHTA, CDR2 FQGNSA. As DNA, the CDR3 is TGTGCCAGCAGCTTTCAGGGGAGATCCTCTGGGGCCAACGTCCTGACTTTC. Residues: CASSFQGRSSGANVLTF. Combining the CDR3 with reference TRBV7-2 and TRBJ2-6 gives the whole variable domain GAGVSQSPSNKVTEKGKDVELRCDPISGHTALYWYRQSLGQGLEFLIYFQGNSAPDKSGLPSDRFSAERTGGSVSTLTIQRTQQEDSAVYLCASSFQGRSSGANVLTFGAGSRLTVL.

This clonotype was recorded once. The CDR3, as DNA: TGTGCCAGTAGGTCCCGCTCCTACAATGAGCAGTTCTTC. Translated, it gives CASRSRSYNEQFF. The chain links TRBV19 to TRBJ2-1; D is undetermined. The CDR3 is made up of 13 amino acids. The V gene lost 6 bases and the J gene lost 0 bases, with 6 bases spanning the gap. Germline V gene sequence: CDR1 LNHDA, CDR2 SQIVND (reference sequence).

V is TRBV6-1 and J is TRBJ1-1; TRBD1 agrees at 7 bases. J gave up 6 bases and V 4 bases, and 5 bases lay outside the gene matches. The CDR3 runs 13 residues. CDR1 and CDR2 (germline): MNHNS, SASEGT. The CDR3 spells CASSGTGKAEAFF. The CDR3 DNA is TGTGCCAGCAGTGGGACAGGTAAGGCTGAAGCTTTCTTT.

This chain connects TRBV27 to TRBJ1-1; 8 nucleotides agree with TRBD1. Looked up from germline, CDR1 is MNHEY and CDR2 is SMNVEV (reference sequence). Trimming cost V 6 bases and J 5 bases; bases outside gene matches: 8. There are 14 residues in the CDR3. CDR3 bases: TGTGCCAGCAGAAGGACAGGGAAGTTGACTGAAGCTTTCTTT. Protein sequence: CASRRTGKLTEAFF.

The chain joins TRBV7-3 to TRBJ2-6; 11 bases align to TRBD2. The length of the CDR3 is 18 residues. V was pared by 5 bases and J by 4 bases, with 10 bases of the junction left unmatched. The germline V gene has CDR1 SGHTA and CDR2 FQGTGA. The CDR3 DNA reads as TGTGCCAGCAGCCACACTAGCGGGGGCCCGGGCGGGGCCAACGTCCTGACTTTC. This gives the protein CASSHTSGGPGGANVLTF.

The chain has TRBV21-1 and TRBJ1-1. TRBV21-1 is a pseudogene locus. The length of the CDR3 is 14 residues. The CDR3 nucleotides are TGTGCCAGTAGGGCCGCCGGGGTGAACACTGAAGCTTTCTTT. Translation: CASRAAGVNTEAFF.

The V and J genes are TRBV6-2 or TRBV6-3 and TRBJ1-1; 7 nucleotides align to TRBD1. Losses at the gene ends were 0 bases for V and 7 bases for J; bases not matched to a gene: 11. Per germline, CDR1 MNHEY and CDR2 SVGEGT. This CDR3 has 16 residues. CDR3 protein: CASSYSGLQGKGEAFF. The CDR3 DNA is TGTGCCAGCAGTTACTCGGGTTTACAGGGGAAGGGTGAAGCTTTCTTT.

This chain's CDR3 is CSAIQFTGNYGYTF. The CDR3 nucleotides read TGCAGTGCTATTCAGTTTACAGGGAACTATGGCTACACCTTC. The chain links TRBV20-1 to TRBJ1-2, with a possible D match to TRBD1 (6 bases). The V and J ends lost 4 bases and 2 bases respectively, with 14 bases between them. Germline loops: CDR1 DFQATT, CDR2 SNEGSKA (reference sequence). This CDR3 is built from 14 residues.

The chain has TRBV10-3 and TRBJ1-1; 8 bases map to TRBD1. Germline CDR1 is ENHRY and CDR2 is SYGVKD. The V gene end was trimmed by 9 bases and the J gene end by 1 base; junction bases not matched to a gene: 4. The CDR3 spans 13 residues. In DNA form, the CDR3 reads TGTGCCATAAAGGGACAGGAGAACACTGAAGCTTTCTTT. Translation gives CAIKGQENTEAFF.

V and J are TRBV2 and TRBJ1-1, with D unclear. The CDR3 runs 14 residues. V lost 5 bases, J lost 1 base, and 11 bases lay in between. Germline CDR1 reads SNHLY; CDR2 reads FYNNEI. CDR3 nucleotides: TGTGCCAGCAGTCTCACGGGTTCGAACACTGAAGCTTTCTTT. This sequence encodes CASSLTGSNTEAFF.

This clonotype was observed a handful of times. V and J are TRBV7-9 and TRBJ1-2; D remains ambiguous. The V end lost 0 bases, the J end lost 4 bases, and 9 bases lay between the germline ends. CDR3 length: 14 residues. Germline loops: CDR1 SEHNR, CDR2 FQNEAQ (reference sequence). CDR3 sequence (DNA): TGTGCCAGCAGCTTAGCCGGGGAAAGCTATGGCTACACCTTC. Protein: CASSLAGESYGYTF.

The J gene is TRBJ1-1, the V gene TRBV4-1; D is ambiguous. Germline CDR1 and CDR2: MGHRA and YSYEKL. The CDR3 runs to 14 residues. V lost 1 base and J lost 3, with 9 bases in between. Written as DNA, the CDR3 is TGCGCCAGCAGCCAAGGGCCCGCGGACACTGAAGCTTTCTTT. Protein: CASSQGPADTEAFF.

The chain links TRBV6-2 or TRBV6-3 to TRBJ2-2; 7 positions agree with TRBD1. Germline-derived CDR1 and CDR2 are MNHEY and SVGEGT. CDR3 length equals 17 residues. Trimming cost V 6 bases and J 1 base; bases outside gene matches: 11. The CDR3 DNA reads as TGTGCCAGCAGGCAACACTACCGGGACAGGAACACCGGGGAGCTGTTTTTT. Translation gives CASRQHYRDRNTGELFF.

This clonotype was found once. The genes are TRBV20-1 and TRBJ1-2, with 7 bases fitting TRBD1. The CDR3 runs to 13 residues. Trimming at V came to 6 bases and at J to 2 bases, leaving 6 bases not matched to a gene. Germline-derived CDR1 and CDR2 are DFQATT and SNEGSKA (reference sequence). The CDR3 loop reads CSAVDRANYGYTF. As DNA, the CDR3 is TGCAGTGCGGTAGACAGGGCCAACTATGGCTACACCTTC.

This chain joins TRBV10-3 and TRBJ1-1, with 8 bases lining up with TRBD1. Per germline, CDR1 ENHRY and CDR2 SYGVKD. V lost 6 bases and J lost 2; bases outside the gene matches: 8. This CDR3 comprises 15 residues. CDR3 nucleotide sequence: TGTGCCATCAGGACCGGACAGGGAGAAAACACTGAAGCTTTCTTT. Translated, it gives CAIRTGQGENTEAFF.